These 14 T cell receptor beta chains were all obtained from the same sample, sequenced in a study of T cell repertoires in cytomegalovirus infection (dated by TCRdb to about 2019). The treatment or condition label on this specimen signifies: in vitro stimulation with specific CMV peptide epitopes to enrich CMV-specific T cells. Antigen specificity for these receptors is unknown. The sequencer was an Illumina HiSeq 1500. TCRdb's own reprocessing of the public reads used fastp at Q25 and MiXCR and kept productive beta chains. Rows are combined by CDR3 protein, so each entry shows the most common genes and DNA. The sample table holds more than 250,000 distinct CDR3 sequences, of which roughly 25% were seen once. The ten largest clones take up 13% of the sample. This specimen consisted of cultured PBMCs, obtained from culture after CMV antigen stimulation. The receptors shown here come from a human donor in good health (CMV status not recorded). Some clones in this sample may be carry-over from other donors' samples.

The chain has TRBV29-1 and TRBJ2-1; D uncertain. The CDR3 has 11 amino acids. The V and J ends lost 3 bases and 10 bases respectively, with 10 bases between them. In germline, CDR1 is SQVTM, CDR2 ANQGSEA. CDR3 protein: CSVDIRPEQFF. The CDR3 DNA follows: TGCAGCGTTGATATTCGACCCGAGCAGTTCTTC.

This clonotype showed up just a few times. V usage is TRBV30 and J usage is TRBJ1-1; TRBD1 agrees at 7 bases. Germline CDR1 GTSNPN, CDR2 SVGIG (reference sequence). The CDR3 contains 13 residues. V lost 7 bases to trimming and J lost 5 bases; unmatched junction nucleotides: 10. The CDR3 is CAYGQGVRTEAFF. The CDR3 nucleotides read TGTGCCTACGGGCAGGGGGTTAGGACTGAAGCTTTCTTT.

This clonotype has a handful of counts. The rearrangement uses TRBV24-1 and TRBJ2-3; 10 bases align to TRBD2. The V and J ends lost 9 bases and 4 bases, in that order; junction bases with no gene match: 15. Looked up from germline, CDR1 is KGHDR and CDR2 is SFDVKD. This CDR3 is built from 17 residues. For the CDR3, the DNA is TGTGCCACCGATCAAAGTGTTCTAGCGGGAGTGGCAGATACGCAGTATTTT. Translation gives CATDQSVLAGVADTQYF.

This clonotype was recorded a few times. The genes are TRBV11-2 and TRBJ2-2, with 7 bases fitting TRBD1. Germline V gene sequence: CDR1 SGHAT, CDR2 FQNNGV. The CDR3 is 15 amino acids. Unmatched junction bases numbered 9, after V lost 4 bases and J lost 7 bases. In DNA form, the CDR3 reads TGTGCCAGCAGCTCCGCGTTGACAGGGATCGGGGAGCTGTTTTTT. This encodes CASSSALTGIGELFF.

The rearrangement uses TRBV7-9 and TRBJ2-5; 7 bases fit TRBD1. Trimming cost V 5 bases and J 3 bases; bases outside gene matches: 6. Germline V lookup: CDR1 SEHNR, CDR2 FQNEAQ (reference sequence). The CDR3 spans 14 residues. CDR3 protein: CASSVGQYKETQYF. As DNA, the CDR3 is TGTGCCAGCAGCGTGGGACAGTATAAAGAGACCCAGTACTTC.

This clonotype has more than one count but fewer than ten. The chain employs TRBV15 and TRBJ2-1; the D is unclear. The CDR3 consists of 14 residues. V lost 1 base and J lost 2, with 6 bases in between. The V gene's germline CDR1 is LNHNV and CDR2 YYDKDF (reference sequence). CDR3 residues: CATSRATAYNEQFF. DNA of the CDR3: TGTGCCACCAGCAGAGCTACGGCCTACAATGAGCAGTTCTTC.

The chain joins TRBV12-3 or TRBV12-4 to TRBJ1-4, with D possibly matching TRBD1 (6 bases). The CDR3 has 15 amino acids. Trimming left V 4 bases short and J 6 bases short, with 15 bases between. The CDR3 protein is CASSSKGGSYEKLFF. DNA for the CDR3: TGTGCCAGCAGTTCTAAGGGGGGCTCTTATGAAAAACTGTTTTTT.

This clonotype was recorded at least ten times. The chain uses TRBV7-2 and TRBJ1-5; D gene unclear. CDR3 length: 14 residues. V dropped 5 bases and J dropped 5 bases, with 13 bases sitting between them. CDR1 and CDR2 (germline): SGHTA, FQGNSA. The CDR3 spells CASSIRRGHQPQHF. CDR3 DNA sequence: TGTGCCAGCAGCATTAGACGAGGGCATCAGCCCCAGCATTTT.

The chain recombines TRBV5-4 with TRBJ2-3; 10 bases line up with TRBD2. The CDR3 spans 16 residues. Germline V gene data show CDR1 as SGHNT and CDR2 as YYREEE (reference sequence). The junction had 9 bases not matched to a gene; V was cut back by 5 bases and J by 3 bases. The CDR3 region has the DNA TGTGCCAGCAGATCCGCCGGGACTAGCGCGACAGATACGCAGTATTTT. Translation gives CASRSAGTSATDTQYF.

A few counts support this clonotype. The chain has TRBV7-9 and TRBJ2-5; possibly TRBD2 for D (6 bases). Germline V lookup: CDR1 SEHNR, CDR2 FQNEAQ (reference sequence). The ends were cut back, 5 bases at V and 7 bases at J, with 14 bases in the middle. The length of the CDR3 is 13 residues. This chain's CDR3 is CASSPRDSWTQYF. CDR3 DNA sequence: TGTGCCAGCAGCCCCCGGGACTCTTGGACCCAGTACTTC.

This clonotype was seen more than once but under ten times. V gene TRBV27 combines with J gene TRBJ2-3; the D is unclear. There are 16 residues in the CDR3. The V gene's germline CDR1 is MNHEY and CDR2 SMNVEV (reference sequence). The V end was cut by 5 bases, the J end by 0 bases, with 15 bases between. The CDR3 DNA sequence: TGTGCCAGCAGTCCCCTCGACTCACTAAGCACAGATACGCAGTATTTT. As protein: CASSPLDSLSTDTQYF.

This clonotype was seen at least ten times. This sequence joins TRBV7-2 and TRBJ2-5; D not certain. The CDR3 length is 14 residues. Looked up from germline, CDR1 is SGHTA and CDR2 is FQGNSA. V was pared by 4 bases and J by 2 bases, with 11 bases between. CDR3 region: CASSSSRAQETQYF. The CDR3 coding sequence is TGTGCCAGCAGCTCCTCTCGGGCGCAAGAGACCCAGTACTTC.

This clonotype was counted a few times. The genes are TRBV6-5 and TRBJ2-1, with TRBD2 as a possible D gene (6 bases). Per the germline V gene, CDR1 is MNHEY and CDR2 is SVGAGI. The CDR3 consists of 12 residues. V was shortened by 8 bases and J by 7 bases, with 12 bases between the two germline ends. The DNA for the CDR3 is TGTGCCAGCGGCGGGACTCCGAATGAGCAGTTCTTC. Translated: CASGGTPNEQFF.

This chain links TRBV27 with TRBJ2-7; D is unresolved. Trimming took off 6 bases at V and 7 bases at J, with 16 bases between the two ends. From germline, CDR1 is MNHEY and CDR2 SMNVEV (reference sequence). The CDR3 has 13 amino acids. The CDR3 nucleotides are TGTGCCAGCAGGACCGACACTCTCGGGGAGCAGTACGTC. Translating it yields CASRTDTLGEQYV.